These 27 T cell receptor beta chains were all obtained from the same sample, sequenced in a study of blood T cell repertoires in COVID-19. The data were produced by immunoSEQ multiplex PCR, yet TCRdb's version contains in-frame clones alone and is incomplete. The sample consists of about 160,000 clones, 85% to 95% of them appearing once. Sequences were obtained from peripheral blood. These receptors came from a woman aged 60-75 years with COVID-19, enrolled during active disease.

This clone was observed a handful of times. V and J are TRBV2 and TRBJ1-2, with D maybe TRBD1 (5 bases). The CDR3 covers 18 residues. V lost 1 base, J lost 3 bases, and 21 bases lay in between. The germline V gene has CDR1 SNHLY and CDR2 FYNNEI. DNA for the CDR3: TGTGCCAGCAGTGAAGTTGTTTGGTGGGCAGGGTCGGACTATGGCTACACCTTC. Its translation: CASSEVVWWAGSDYGYTF.

The chain joins TRBV5-1 to TRBJ2-1; no reliable D call. CDR1 and CDR2 (germline): SGHRS, YFSETQ. The CDR3 runs to 15 residues. V was cut by 5 bases and J by 7 bases, with 19 bases left in between. The chain's CDR3 is CASRESSPLSNEQFF. The CDR3 DNA sequence: TGCGCCAGCAGGGAATCAAGTCCACTAAGTAATGAGCAGTTCTTC.

CDR3 bases: TGTGCCAGCAGTTACCCGGGGGGGCCCTACAATGAGCAGTTCTTC. It yields the protein CASSYPGGPYNEQFF. The genes are TRBV6-6 and TRBJ2-1; 8 bases align to TRBD2. This CDR3 comprises 15 residues. J gave up 2 bases and V 2 bases, and 2 bases lay outside the gene matches. The V gene's germline CDR1 is MNHNY and CDR2 SVGAGI (reference sequence).

V usage is TRBV7-2 and J usage is TRBJ1-5; D unclear. V was shortened by 2 bases and J by 6 bases, with 11 bases between the two germline ends. CDR1 is SGHTA and CDR2 is FQGNSA in the germline V gene. The CDR3 length is 14 residues. CDR3 DNA sequence: TGTGCCAGCAGCTTAAGTCTTTCCGGTCAGCCCCAGCATTTT. Translated: CASSLSLSGQPQHF.

The chain links TRBV18 to TRBJ1-5; 7 bases align to TRBD1. Unmatched junction bases numbered 4, after V lost 3 bases and J lost 5 bases. There are 14 residues in the CDR3. Germline lookup yields CDR1 KGHSH and CDR2 LQKENI. The CDR3 bases are TGTGCCAGCTCACCTTACAGGGGTGATCAGCCCCAGCATTTT. It yields the protein CASSPYRGDQPQHF.

V is TRBV11-2 and J is TRBJ1-1; D possibly corresponds to TRBD1 (5 bases). Germline CDR1 is SGHAT and CDR2 is FQNNGV. The V end was cut by 5 bases, the J end by 2 bases, with 15 bases between. This CDR3 has 15 residues. Here the CDR3 reads CASSPGTGENTEAFF. In DNA form, the CDR3 reads TGTGCCAGCAGCCCCGGTACGGGGGAAAACACTGAAGCTTTCTTT.

CDR3 loop: CASRLDGRGSTEAFF. CDR3 bases: TGTGCAAGTCGCTTAGACGGCAGGGGGAGCACTGAAGCTTTCTTT. The J gene is TRBJ1-1, the V gene TRBV12-2; no DNA check was done on the table's D call, TRBD1. TRBV12-2 is recorded as a pseudogene. The CDR3 consists of 15 residues.

The genes are TRBV27 and TRBJ1-2; D unclear. The CDR3 is made up of 14 amino acids. V was clipped by 3 bases and J by 8 bases, with 16 bases between them. Germline assignment: CDR1 MNHEY and CDR2 SMNVEV (reference sequence). Here the CDR3 reads CASSFSVSFRGYTF. The CDR3 DNA is TGTGCCAGCAGTTTTAGTGTTTCTTTTCGGGGCTACACCTTC.

The J gene is TRBJ2-5, the V gene TRBV7-9, with 15 bases lining up with TRBD2. The length of the CDR3 is 19 residues. The trim removed 4 bases at V and 5 bases at J, leaving 14 bases unmatched. Germline V lookup: CDR1 SEHNR, CDR2 FQNEAQ (reference sequence). CDR3: CASSSPLGLAGGPEETQYF. The CDR3 nucleotides read TGTGCCAGCAGCTCCCCACTCGGACTAGCGGGGGGGCCTGAGGAGACCCAGTACTTC.

As DNA, the CDR3 is TGTGCCTGTGAAGGAGCAGAATGGAGCAATCAGCCCCAGCATTTT. It is translated as CACEGAEWSNQPQHF. V usage is TRBV30 and J usage is TRBJ1-5; D uncertain. Trimming took 6 bases from V and 1 from J, leaving 16 bases between them. Germline V CDR1 and CDR2: GTSNPN, SVGIG (reference sequence). The CDR3 covers 15 residues.

This chain uses TRBV19 with TRBJ2-7, with 11 bases identical to TRBD1. CDR1 LNHDA and CDR2 SQIVND come from the germline V gene (reference sequence). The J segment lost 0 bases and the V segment lost 5 bases, leaving 3 bases of the junction unmatched. CDR3 length: 15 amino acids. Written as DNA, the CDR3 is TGTGCCAGTAGTGGAGGGACAGGGGGCTCCTACGAGCAGTACTTC. Amino acids: CASSGGTGGSYEQYF.

The chain employs TRBV6-2 or TRBV6-3 and TRBJ2-7; tentative D call: TRBD1 (5 bases). Germline assignment: CDR1 MNHEY and CDR2 SVGEGT. The CDR3 is 15 residues long. V was pared by 5 bases and J by 3 bases, with 17 bases between. The CDR3 DNA reads as TGTGCCAGCAGTGACCGACAGAGTGTAGTCTACGAGCAGTACTTC. Translating gives CASSDRQSVVYEQYF.

DNA of the CDR3: TGTGCCAGCAGACAGGGGGGGGCCGATCAGCCCCAGCATTTT. Protein sequence: CASRQGGADQPQHF. The chain links TRBV7-9 to TRBJ1-5; 8 nucleotides line up with TRBD1. The CDR3 is 14 amino acids. V trimming: 6 bases; J trimming: 5 bases; junction bases outside the gene matches: 6. Germline-derived CDR1 and CDR2 are SEHNR and FQNEAQ (reference sequence).

The chain combines TRBV7-2 with TRBJ1-2; possible D gene TRBD1, 6 bases. V shed 5 bases and J shed 2 bases, with 18 bases lying between them. There are 16 residues in the CDR3. CDR1 SGHTA and CDR2 FQGNSA come from the germline V gene. The CDR3 nucleotides read TGTGCCAGCAGCCCATTAAGAGGGGGTATAAACTATGGCTACACCTTC. Its translation is CASSPLRGGINYGYTF.

J is TRBJ1-1 and V is TRBV10-3, with a tentative D call TRBD1 (5 bases). V was cut by 3 bases and J by 3 bases, with 11 bases left in between. Germline values: CDR1 ENHRY, CDR2 SYGVKD. This CDR3 has 14 amino acids. CDR3 sequence (DNA): TGTGCCATCAGTGAAGACAGAGAATACACTGAAGCTTTCTTT. It yields the protein CAISEDREYTEAFF.

V is TRBV7-9 and J is TRBJ2-1, with TRBD2 matching over 9 bases. This CDR3 comprises 15 residues. Trimming at V came to 1 base and at J to 4 bases, leaving 2 bases not matched to a gene. Germline V gene data show CDR1 as SEHNR and CDR2 as FQNEAQ (reference sequence). The CDR3 coding sequence is TGTGCCAGCAGCTTAGGAACTAGCGGGTACAATGAGCAGTTCTTC. This sequence encodes CASSLGTSGYNEQFF.

This chain links TRBV7-3 with TRBJ2-3, with D maybe TRBD1 (6 bases). Germline V gene data show CDR1 as SGHTA and CDR2 as FQGTGA. The V end was cut by 6 bases, the J end by 4 bases, with 20 bases between. The CDR3 consists of 16 residues. CDR3 in amino acids: CASSLTGNTASDTQYF. DNA of the CDR3: TGTGCCAGCAGTCTAACAGGGAATACTGCATCAGATACGCAGTATTTT.

The chain employs TRBV24-1 and TRBJ2-5; 11 bases are a match to TRBD2. This CDR3 is 16 amino acids long. Germline V CDR1 and CDR2: KGHDR, SFDVKD. J lost 4 bases, V lost 4 bases, and 7 bases had no gene match. CDR3 in DNA: TGTGCCACCAGTGAGGGTAGCGGGGGGGCCGGAGAGACCCAGTACTTC. Translation: CATSEGSGGAGETQYF.

The CDR3 bases are TGCGCCAGCAGCCAAGATAGGACTTGGGTATATTCACCCCTCCACTTT. Translating it yields CASSQDRTWVYSPLHF. V gene TRBV4-3 combines with J gene TRBJ1-6, with D unclear. The CDR3 sequence is 16 residues long. Per germline, CDR1 LGHNA and CDR2 YSLEER. The ends were cut back, 0 bases at V and 8 bases at J, with 14 bases in the middle.

The genes are TRBV5-5 and TRBJ1-2; a possible D gene is TRBD1 (6 bases). The germline CDR1 and CDR2 sequences are SGHKS and YYEKEE (reference sequence). The CDR3 sequence is 14 residues long. The V end lost 5 bases, the J end lost 5 bases, and 16 bases lay between the germline ends. CDR3 bases: TGTGCCAGCAGTCTACAGGGAGTAGGGTATGGCTACACCTTC. Amino acids: CASSLQGVGYGYTF.

The chain employs TRBV19 and TRBJ1-2; D ambiguous. This CDR3 has 12 residues. The V gene lost 3 bases and the J gene lost 8 bases, with 10 bases spanning the gap. Germline CDR1 is LNHDA and CDR2 is SQIVND (reference sequence). This CDR3 is CASSIGNSGYTF. The CDR3 DNA is TGTGCCAGTAGTATCGGAAACAGCGGCTACACCTTC.

This clone has just one count. The rearrangement uses TRBV7-2 and TRBJ1-2; D is ambiguous. The CDR3 runs to 15 residues. V shed 0 bases and J shed 8 bases, with 16 bases lying between them. Germline CDR1 is SGHTA and CDR2 is FQGNSA. CDR3 loop: CASSLARFSLLGYTF. The CDR3 nucleotides are TGTGCCAGCAGCTTAGCGCGCTTTTCCCTTCTGGGCTACACCTTC.

The V and J genes are TRBV19 and TRBJ2-2; D perhaps matches TRBD1 (5 bases). Trimming stripped 6 bases from V and 5 bases from J, with 10 bases between. The CDR3 sequence is 13 residues long. Germline lookup yields CDR1 LNHDA and CDR2 SQIVND (reference sequence). The CDR3 region has the DNA TGTGCCAGTAGGGACAAGTCGACCGGGGAGCTGTTTTTT. This translates into CASRDKSTGELFF.

This sequence joins TRBV19 and TRBJ2-7, with 8 bases aligning to TRBD1. The ends lost 4 bases at V and 11 bases at J; junction bases unmatched: 16. Germline V CDR1 and CDR2: LNHDA, SQIVND (reference sequence). The CDR3 consists of 15 residues. The CDR3 DNA is TGTGCCAGTAGTACAACGGGGACAGGTCTCATCGGGGAGTACTTC. Translation: CASSTTGTGLIGEYF.

The rearrangement links TRBV6-2 or TRBV6-3 to TRBJ1-2; D is unresolved. Between the trimmed V and J ends, which lost 5 bases and 3 bases, there was a span of 13 bases. There are 14 residues in the CDR3. CDR1 is MNHEY, CDR2 SVGEGT, per germline. In DNA, the CDR3 is TGTGCCAGCAGTCTGTACGGTGGTGACTATGGCTACACCTTC. Translation: CASSLYGGDYGYTF.

The gene calls are TRBV5-4 and TRBJ2-7, with a weak D call TRBD2 (5 bases). Germline V CDR1 and CDR2: SGHNT, YYREEE (reference sequence). There are 15 residues in the CDR3. Trimming shortened V by 2 bases and J by 1 base, and 13 bases separated the two germline ends. In DNA form, the CDR3 reads TGTGCCAGCAGCTTTGGGCTTTCGGGGTCCTACGAGCAGTACTTC. Translation: CASSFGLSGSYEQYF.

The gene calls are TRBV7-2 and TRBJ1-1, with D hard to call. The germline V and J ends were trimmed by 4 bases and 6 bases, with 21 bases remaining between them. CDR3 size: 16 residues. The V gene's germline CDR1 is SGHTA and CDR2 FQGNSA. CDR3 loop: CASSYATPDISAEAFF. The CDR3 bases are TGTGCCAGCAGCTACGCGACCCCTGACATATCCGCTGAAGCTTTCTTT.